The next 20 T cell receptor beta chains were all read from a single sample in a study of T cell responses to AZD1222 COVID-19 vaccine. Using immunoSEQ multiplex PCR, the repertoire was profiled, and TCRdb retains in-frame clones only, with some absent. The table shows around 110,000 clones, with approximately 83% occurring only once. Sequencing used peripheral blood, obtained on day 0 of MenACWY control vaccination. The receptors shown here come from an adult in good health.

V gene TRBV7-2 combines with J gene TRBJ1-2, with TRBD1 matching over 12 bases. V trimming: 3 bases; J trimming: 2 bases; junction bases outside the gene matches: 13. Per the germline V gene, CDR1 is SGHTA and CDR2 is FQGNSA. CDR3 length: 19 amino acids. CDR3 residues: CASSFQTGTGGHLNYGYTF. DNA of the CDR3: TGTGCCAGCAGCTTTCAGACCGGGACAGGGGGCCATCTAAACTATGGCTACACCTTC.

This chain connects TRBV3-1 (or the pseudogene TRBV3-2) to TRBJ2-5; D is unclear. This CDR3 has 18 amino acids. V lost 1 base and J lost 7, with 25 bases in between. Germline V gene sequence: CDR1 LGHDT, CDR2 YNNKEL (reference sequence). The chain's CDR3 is CASSQGRAARPIVWTQYF. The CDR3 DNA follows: TGTGCCAGCAGCCAAGGTAGGGCGGCTAGGCCGATTGTCTGGACCCAGTACTTC.

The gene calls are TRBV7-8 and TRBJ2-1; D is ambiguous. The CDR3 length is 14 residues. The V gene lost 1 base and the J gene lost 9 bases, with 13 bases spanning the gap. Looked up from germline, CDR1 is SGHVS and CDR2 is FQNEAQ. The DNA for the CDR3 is TGTGCCAGCAGCTTAGTCGCCCTCAGGTCTGAGCAGTTCTTC. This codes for CASSLVALRSEQFF.

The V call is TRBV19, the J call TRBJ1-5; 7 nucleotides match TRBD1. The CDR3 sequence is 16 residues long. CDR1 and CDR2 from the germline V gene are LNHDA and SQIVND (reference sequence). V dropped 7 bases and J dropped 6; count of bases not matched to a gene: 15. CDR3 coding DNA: TGTGCCAGTACGCCCGTCCCGACAGGGCCGTTTCAGCCCCAGCATTTT. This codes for CASTPVPTGPFQPQHF.

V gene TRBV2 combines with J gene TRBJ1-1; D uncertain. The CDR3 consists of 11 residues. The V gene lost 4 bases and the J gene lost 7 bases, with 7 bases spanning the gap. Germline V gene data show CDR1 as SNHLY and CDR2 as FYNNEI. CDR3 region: CASSVAVEAFF. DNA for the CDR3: TGTGCCAGCAGTGTGGCTGTTGAAGCTTTCTTT. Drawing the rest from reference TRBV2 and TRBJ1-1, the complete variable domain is EPEVTQTPSHQVTQMGQEVILRCVPISNHLYFYWYRQILGQKVEFLVSFYNNEISEKSEIFDDQFSVERPDGSNFTLKIRSTKLEDSAMYFCASSVAVEAFFGQGTRLTVV.

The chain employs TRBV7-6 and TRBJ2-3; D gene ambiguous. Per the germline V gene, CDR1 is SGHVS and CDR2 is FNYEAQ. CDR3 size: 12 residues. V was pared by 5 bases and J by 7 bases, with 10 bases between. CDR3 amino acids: CASSPSEYTQYF. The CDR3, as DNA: TGTGCCAGCAGCCCCTCCGAATATACGCAGTATTTT.

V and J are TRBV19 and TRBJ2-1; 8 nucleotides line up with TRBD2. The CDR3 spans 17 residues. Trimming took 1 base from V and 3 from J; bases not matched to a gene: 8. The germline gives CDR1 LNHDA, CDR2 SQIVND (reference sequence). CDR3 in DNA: TGTGCCAGTAGTATAGGGAGCGGACTAGCTGGCTACAATGAGCAGTTCTTC. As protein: CASSIGSGLAGYNEQFF.

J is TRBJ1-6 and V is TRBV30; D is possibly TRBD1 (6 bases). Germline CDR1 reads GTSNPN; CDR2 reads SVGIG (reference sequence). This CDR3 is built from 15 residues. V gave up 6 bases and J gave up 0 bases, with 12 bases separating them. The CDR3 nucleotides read TGTGCCTGCCGGGGGGGCAGCTCCTATAATTCACCCCTCCACTTT. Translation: CACRGGSSYNSPLHF. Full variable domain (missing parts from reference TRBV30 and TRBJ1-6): SQTIHQWPATLVQPVGSPLSLECTVEGTSNPNLYWYRQAAGRGLQLLFYSVGIGQISSEVPQNLSASRPQDRQFILSSKKLLLSDSGFYLCACRGGSSYNSPLHFGNGTRLTVT.

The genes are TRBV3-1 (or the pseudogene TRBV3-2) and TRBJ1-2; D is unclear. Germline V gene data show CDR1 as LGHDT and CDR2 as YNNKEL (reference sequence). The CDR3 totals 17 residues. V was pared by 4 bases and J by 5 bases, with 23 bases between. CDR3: CASSRTSSGREGYGYTF. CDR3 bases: TGTGCCAGCAGCCGGACGTCAAGTGGTCGGGAGGGTTATGGCTACACCTTC.

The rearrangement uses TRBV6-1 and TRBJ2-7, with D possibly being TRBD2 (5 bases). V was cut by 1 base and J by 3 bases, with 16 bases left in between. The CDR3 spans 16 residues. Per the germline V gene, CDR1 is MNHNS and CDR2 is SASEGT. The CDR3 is CASSEDRGSGNYEQYF. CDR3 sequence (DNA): TGTGCCAGCAGTGAAGATCGAGGGTCGGGAAACTACGAGCAGTACTTC.

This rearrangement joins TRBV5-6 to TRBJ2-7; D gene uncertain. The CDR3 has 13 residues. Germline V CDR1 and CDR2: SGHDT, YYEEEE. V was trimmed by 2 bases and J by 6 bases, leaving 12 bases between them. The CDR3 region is CASSFGGPGEQYF. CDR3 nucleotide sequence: TGTGCCAGCAGCTTTGGCGGCCCAGGCGAGCAGTACTTC.

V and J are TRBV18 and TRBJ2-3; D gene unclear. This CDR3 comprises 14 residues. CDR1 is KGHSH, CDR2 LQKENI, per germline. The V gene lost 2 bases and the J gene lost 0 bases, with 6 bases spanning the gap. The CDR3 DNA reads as TGTGCCAGCTCACCATCGGCGAGCACAGATACGCAGTATTTT. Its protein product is CASSPSASTDTQYF.

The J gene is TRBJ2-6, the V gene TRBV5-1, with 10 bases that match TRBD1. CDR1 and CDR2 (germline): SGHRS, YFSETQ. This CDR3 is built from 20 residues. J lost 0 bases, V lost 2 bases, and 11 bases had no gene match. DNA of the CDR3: TGCGCCAGCAGCTTAACCGCCGGGACAGGGGCTTTCTCTGGGGCCAACGTCCTGACTTTC. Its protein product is CASSLTAGTGAFSGANVLTF.

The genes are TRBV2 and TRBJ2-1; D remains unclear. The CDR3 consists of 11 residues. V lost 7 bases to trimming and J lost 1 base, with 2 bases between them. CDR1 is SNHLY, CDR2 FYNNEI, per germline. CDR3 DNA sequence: TGTGCCAGCACATCCTACAATGAGCAGTTCTTC. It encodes CASTSYNEQFF.

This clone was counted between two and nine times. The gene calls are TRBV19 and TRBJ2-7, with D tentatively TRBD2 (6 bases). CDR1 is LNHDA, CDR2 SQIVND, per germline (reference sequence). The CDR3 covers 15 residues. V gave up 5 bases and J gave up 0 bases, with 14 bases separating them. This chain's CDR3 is CASSLSVEGSYEQYF. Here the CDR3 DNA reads TGTGCCAGTAGTCTCTCGGTGGAGGGCTCCTACGAGCAGTACTTC.

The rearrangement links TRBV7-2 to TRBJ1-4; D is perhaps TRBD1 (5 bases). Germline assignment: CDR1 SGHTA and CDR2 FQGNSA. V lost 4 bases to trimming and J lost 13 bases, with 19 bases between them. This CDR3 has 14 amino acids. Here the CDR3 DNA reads TGTGCCAGCAGCTCGGGACTGGGCAAAAAGGGACTGTTTTTT. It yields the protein CASSSGLGKKGLFF.

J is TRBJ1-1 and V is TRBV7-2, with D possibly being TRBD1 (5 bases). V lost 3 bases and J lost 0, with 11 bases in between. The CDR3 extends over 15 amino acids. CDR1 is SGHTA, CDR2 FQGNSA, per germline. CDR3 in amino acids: CASSFRPGLNTEAFF. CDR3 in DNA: TGTGCCAGCAGCTTTCGGCCAGGGCTGAACACTGAAGCTTTCTTT. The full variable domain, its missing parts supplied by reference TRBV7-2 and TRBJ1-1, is GAGVSQSPSNKVTEKGKDVELRCDPISGHTALYWYRQSLGQGLEFLIYFQGNSAPDKSGLPSDRFSAERTGGSVSTLTIQRTQQEDSAVYLCASSFRPGLNTEAFFGQGTRLTVV.

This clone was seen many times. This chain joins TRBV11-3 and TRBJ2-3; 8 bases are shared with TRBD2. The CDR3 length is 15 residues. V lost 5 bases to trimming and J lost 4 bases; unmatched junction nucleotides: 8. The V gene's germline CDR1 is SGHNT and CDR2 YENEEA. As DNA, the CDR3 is TGTGCCAGCAGCCCTCAGGCGGGGGGCGCAGATACGCAGTATTTT. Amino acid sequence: CASSPQAGGADTQYF.

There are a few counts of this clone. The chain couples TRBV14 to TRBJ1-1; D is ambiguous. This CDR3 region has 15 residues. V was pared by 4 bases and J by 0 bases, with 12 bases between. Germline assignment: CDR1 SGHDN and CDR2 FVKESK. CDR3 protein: CASSPDPGMNTEAFF. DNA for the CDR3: TGTGCCAGCAGCCCTGACCCGGGGATGAACACTGAAGCTTTCTTT.

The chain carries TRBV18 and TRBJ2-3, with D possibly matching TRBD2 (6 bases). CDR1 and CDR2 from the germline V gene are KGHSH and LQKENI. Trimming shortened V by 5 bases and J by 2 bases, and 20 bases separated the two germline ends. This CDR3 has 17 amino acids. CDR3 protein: CASSSTLGLTVTDTQYF. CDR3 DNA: TGTGCCAGCTCATCCACGCTGGGACTGACGGTCACAGATACGCAGTATTTT.